These T cell receptor beta chains were read from a single sample in a study of patients and donors after allogeneic stem cell transplantation. Each CDR3 protein is one row after TCRdb ran MiXCR on the RT-PCR reads. The sample yields roughly 140,000 distinct CDR3 sequences, over 35% seen once. Material: blood, either unsorted or a sorted T cell fraction (not recorded which). The receptors were gathered from a human donor who was either an allogeneic HSCT recipient or a stem cell or donor lymphocyte infusion donor (not recorded which). It is not recorded whose cells these are; they may come from a transplant donor. CDR3s include the opening cysteine and the closing phenylalanine or tryptophan. A D gene is named only where the DNA matches it firmly. Not every row has a clone size; where given, it reads once, few, many or a size class.

d_call	v_call	j_call	clone_size	cdr3_nt	cdr3_aa
NA	TRBV5-1	TRBJ1-6	NA	TGCGCCAGCAGCTGGGGCAAGGGACATAATAATTCACCCCTCCACTTT	CASSWGKGHNNSPLHF
NA	TRBV15	TRBJ1-2	NA	TGTGCCACCAGCAGAGAAGAACAGACTAACTATGGCTACACCTTC	CATSREEQTNYGYTF
TRBD1	TRBV4-3	TRBJ1-3	once	TGCGCCAGCCGGCCGGACAGGAGCTCTGGAAACACCATATATTTT	CASRPDRSSGNTIYF
NA	TRBV7-9	TRBJ1-5	NA	TGTGCCAGCAGCCCTGGGGACCGGGGTCAGCCCCAGCATTTT	CASSPGDRGQPQHF
TRBD1	TRBV12-3/TRBV12-4	TRBJ2-4	NA	TGTGCCAGCAGCTTTATGGACAGGGGGCTTTACTCGGCCAAAAACATTCAGTACTTC	CASSFMDRGLYSAKNIQYF
NA	TRBV3-1	TRBJ2-7	NA	TGTGCCAGCAGCCAAGATCTTCCAGGACCTTACGAGCAGTACTTC	CASSQDLPGPYEQYF
NA	TRBV24-1	TRBJ1-2	NA	TGTGCCACCAGTGTCGGGCCCAACTATGGCTACACCTTC	CATSVGPNYGYTF
TRBD1	TRBV9	TRBJ2-1	few	TGTGCCAGCAGCTCCCCGATTTGGCAGGGGGCAAATGAGCAGTTCTTC	CASSSPIWQGANEQFF
NA	TRBV29-1	TRBJ1-2	NA	TGCAGCGTTGTCCATGGGAAAGGCTACACCTTC	CSVVHGKGYTF
NA	TRBV4-2	TRBJ1-4	NA	TGTGCCAGCAGCATTACAGGGAGTGAAAAACTGTTTTTT	CASSITGSEKLFF
NA	TRBV12-3/TRBV12-4	TRBJ1-1	few	TGTGCCAGCATACTAGGGGCCTTCATGAACACTGAAGCTTTCTTT	CASILGAFMNTEAFF
NA	TRBV4-3	TRBJ1-2	few	TGCGCCAGCAGCCAAGGCGGCTCGCGTCAGTACACCTTC	CASSQGGSRQYTF
NA	TRBV11-2	TRBJ1-3	NA	TGTGCCAGCAGCTTCAGCTCTGGAAACACCATATATTTT	CASSFSSGNTIYF
NA	TRBV29-1	TRBJ1-1	NA	TGCAGCGTTGGAGGGGCGGACCAAGCTTTCTTT	CSVGGADQAFF
NA	TRBV6-5	TRBJ1-2	few	TGTGCCAGCAGTTACTCGAGAGGGACAATGAGTCCCTATGGCTACACCTTC	CASSYSRGTMSPYGYTF
NA	TRBV6-1	TRBJ2-3	NA	TGTGCCAGTTGGGCCCCCTCTAGCACAGATACGCAGTATTTT	CASWAPSSTDTQYF